One sample yielded the 31 T cell receptor beta chains listed below, sequenced in a study of blood T cell repertoires in COVID-19. Clones were sequenced by immunoSEQ multiplex PCR, and TCRdb holds only the in-frame ones, with some missing. The table has around 200,000 clones, roughly 84% seen once. The sequenced sample consisted of peripheral blood. The origin of the receptors is a woman aged 40 to 55 with COVID-19, enrolled during active disease.

On this clone: The junction and the germline gene differ at one end; a read error may be behind it. The V call is TRBV7-7, the J call TRBJ2-3; D uncertain. The CDR3 contains 12 residues. From germline, CDR1 is SSHAT and CDR2 FNYEAQ (reference sequence). In DNA form, the CDR3 reads TGTGCTAGCAGTCGACTTGAAGATACGCAGTATTTT. As protein: CASSRLEDTQYF.

V is TRBV9 and J is TRBJ2-2, with D perhaps TRBD1 (6 bases). Germline assignment: CDR1 SGDLS and CDR2 YYNGEE. The CDR3 covers 13 residues. Between the trimmed V and J ends, which lost 2 bases and 5 bases, there was a span of 7 bases. The CDR3 loop reads CASSVQGTGELFF. CDR3 coding DNA: TGTGCCAGCAGCGTCCAGGGGACCGGGGAGCTGTTTTTT. Full variable domain (rest looked up from reference TRBV9 and TRBJ2-2): DSGVTQTPKHLITATGQRVTLRCSPRSGDLSVYWYQQSLDQGLQFLIQYYNGEERAKGNILERFSAQQFPDLHSELNLSSLELGDSALYFCASSVQGTGELFFGEGSRLTVL.

This chain connects TRBV5-4 to TRBJ2-5; TRBD2 aligns across 11 bases. Trimming at V came to 5 bases and at J to 2 bases, leaving 8 bases not matched to a gene. Germline loops: CDR1 SGHNT, CDR2 YYREEE (reference sequence). CDR3 length equals 16 residues. The CDR3 sequence is CASSEETSGRQETQYF. Here the CDR3 DNA reads TGTGCCAGCAGTGAGGAAACTAGCGGGAGACAAGAGACCCAGTACTTC.

The chain links TRBV27 to TRBJ2-3; 7 nucleotides align to TRBD2. V shed 5 bases and J 1 base; nucleotides not matched to a gene: 6. CDR3 length: 15 residues. Looked up from germline, CDR1 is MNHEY and CDR2 is SMNVEV (reference sequence). The CDR3 DNA reads TGTGCCAGCAGTCAGCGGGGAGCCCGCACAGATACGCAGTATTTT. Protein sequence: CASSQRGARTDTQYF.

The chain links TRBV9 to TRBJ2-2; 7 bases line up with TRBD2. CDR3 size: 17 residues. The germline CDR1 and CDR2 sequences are SGDLS and YYNGEE. V lost 4 bases, J lost 3 bases, and 12 bases stayed unmatched. DNA of the CDR3: TGTGCCAGCAGCAACCCCTGGCGGGCGGGAGACACCGGGGAGCTGTTTTTT. It codes for CASSNPWRAGDTGELFF.

The CDR3 loop is CASSRTGSNQPQHF. As DNA, the CDR3 is TGTGCCAGCAGTCGAACAGGTAGCAATCAGCCCCAGCATTTT. The chain has TRBV6-5 and TRBJ1-5; weak D call: TRBD1 (5 bases). This CDR3 has 14 residues. Germline V CDR1 and CDR2: MNHEY, SVGAGI. The V and J ends lost 5 bases and 0 bases respectively, with 8 bases between them.

The rearrangement links TRBV28 to TRBJ1-4; D gene ambiguous. The CDR3 sequence is 14 residues long. Germline-derived CDR1 and CDR2 are MDHEN and SYDVKM. V dropped 3 bases and J dropped 4 bases, with 9 bases sitting between them. The CDR3: CASSFANDNEKLFF. Written as DNA, the CDR3 is TGTGCCAGCAGTTTTGCGAACGATAATGAAAAACTGTTTTTT.

The chain joins TRBV1 to TRBJ1-2. TRBV1 is labeled a pseudogene. This CDR3 has 17 residues. CDR3: CTSSQGCDGLPNYGYTF. The DNA of the CDR3 is TGCACCAGCAGCCAAGGCTGCGATGGACTCCCTAACTATGGCTACACCTTC.

The rearrangement links TRBV5-4 to TRBJ2-1; D possibly corresponds to TRBD2 (7 bases). V lost 0 bases and J 0 bases, leaving 13 bases between the germline ends. Germline-derived CDR1 and CDR2 are SGHNT and YYREEE (reference sequence). The CDR3 covers 17 residues. The CDR3 is CASSLGAGADSYNEQFF. The CDR3 nucleotides are TGTGCCAGCAGCTTGGGGGCGGGGGCGGACTCCTACAATGAGCAGTTCTTC.

The gene calls are TRBV14 and TRBJ2-2, with D tentatively TRBD2 (5 bases). CDR3 length: 18 amino acids. Germline CDR1 reads SGHDN; CDR2 reads FVKESK. V was clipped by 0 bases and J by 8 bases, with 22 bases between them. CDR3 region: CASSQDTRGSTFLGELFF. The CDR3 bases are TGTGCCAGCAGCCAAGATACTCGGGGTAGCACGTTTCTTGGGGAGCTGTTTTTT.

This clone was picked up one time. This chain's CDR3 is CASSPRQAPGNTEAFF. The CDR3 DNA follows: TGTGCCAGCAGCCCTCGACAGGCCCCGGGAAACACTGAAGCTTTCTTT. J is TRBJ1-1 and V is TRBV7-6, with D maybe TRBD1 (6 bases). CDR1 is SGHVS, CDR2 FNYEAQ, per germline. This CDR3 spans 16 amino acids. Between the trimmed V and J ends, which lost 5 bases and 2 bases, there was a span of 18 bases.

For this clone: Other DNA sequences in this specimen translate into the identical CDR3. V is TRBV20-1 and J is TRBJ1-2; a weak D match, TRBD1 (6 bases). V was trimmed by 5 bases and J by 4 bases, leaving 8 bases between them. Germline values: CDR1 DFQATT, CDR2 SNEGSKA (reference sequence). The CDR3 contains 11 residues. The CDR3 is CSAPDSYGYTF. DNA of the CDR3: TGCAGTGCTCCGGACAGCTATGGCTACACCTTC.

The chain links TRBV19 to TRBJ2-3; 13 bases align to TRBD2. V trimming: 4 bases; J trimming: 6 bases; junction bases outside the gene matches: 4. The germline gives CDR1 LNHDA, CDR2 SQIVND (reference sequence). The CDR3 runs 15 residues. The CDR3 is CASSTTSGGEDTQYF. In nucleotides, the CDR3 is TGTGCCAGTAGTACTACTAGCGGGGGGGAGGATACGCAGTATTTT.

This clone was picked up one time. The chain couples TRBV6-5 to TRBJ2-2; D is undetermined. The germline CDR1 and CDR2 sequences are MNHEY and SVGAGI. V gave up 5 bases and J gave up 0 bases, with 7 bases separating them. This CDR3 comprises 14 residues. This CDR3 reads CASSPTANTGELFF. DNA of the CDR3: TGTGCCAGCAGTCCTACAGCGAACACCGGGGAGCTGTTTTTT.

The rearrangement links TRBV2 to TRBJ1-5, with unresolved D. The CDR3 sequence is 14 residues long. Germline CDR1 and CDR2: SNHLY and FYNNEI. Trimming stripped 1 base from V and 2 bases from J, with 6 bases between. The CDR3 bases are TGTGCCAGCAGTGAAGGGCTGGGCAATCAGCCCCAGCATTTT. Its protein is CASSEGLGNQPQHF.

This chain joins TRBV4-2 and TRBJ2-7; 9 nucleotides line up with TRBD2. The ends lost 0 bases at V and 2 bases at J; junction bases unmatched: 2. CDR1 and CDR2 (germline): LGHNA, YNFKEQ. The CDR3 is 15 residues long. CDR3 DNA sequence: TGTGCCAGCAGCCAAGAAGGCGGGAGGGCCTACGAGCAGTACTTC. It yields the protein CASSQEGGRAYEQYF.

The CDR3 DNA follows: TGTGCCAGCTCACCACAGGGGGCCGGCACTGAAGCTTTCTTT. Amino acids: CASSPQGAGTEAFF. The genes are TRBV18 and TRBJ1-1; 7 bases agree with TRBD1. This CDR3 has 14 residues. The germline CDR1 and CDR2 sequences are KGHSH and LQKENI. V was pared by 1 base and J by 4 bases, with 3 bases of the junction left unmatched.

The chain couples TRBV5-1 to TRBJ1-2, with a weak D call TRBD1 (5 bases). The germline V and J ends were trimmed by 0 bases and 0 bases, with 6 bases remaining between them. In germline, CDR1 is SGHRS, CDR2 YFSETQ. This CDR3 has 14 amino acids. The CDR3, as DNA: TGCGCCAGCAGCTTGGCAGGGACTAACTATGGCTACACCTTC. Protein sequence: CASSLAGTNYGYTF.

This clone has more than one count but fewer than ten. This chain's CDR3 is CASTSSGNYEQYF. The CDR3 nucleotides read TGTGCCAGCACCTCTAGCGGCAACTACGAGCAGTACTTC. This chain uses TRBV28 with TRBJ2-7; 7 bases match TRBD2. This CDR3 is built from 13 residues. Germline CDR1 is MDHEN and CDR2 is SYDVKM. V was clipped by 7 bases and J by 3 bases; unmatched bases: 6.

This rearrangement joins TRBV10-1 to TRBJ2-3, with 9 bases matching TRBD2. The junction had 4 bases not matched to a gene; V was cut back by 2 bases and J by 1 base. Looked up from germline, CDR1 is WNHNN and CDR2 is SYGVQD (reference sequence). The CDR3 sequence is 16 residues long. The CDR3 is CASSEELAGGTDTQYF. As DNA, the CDR3 is TGCGCCAGCAGTGAGGAATTAGCGGGGGGCACAGATACGCAGTATTTT.

The sample holds a few counts of this clone. V and J are TRBV29-1 and TRBJ1-2, with D possibly being TRBD1 (5 bases). Germline values: CDR1 SQVTM, CDR2 ANQGSEA. CDR3 length: 12 residues. Deletions cut 4 bases from V and 8 bases from J, with 14 bases between. CDR3 residues: CSVGAGLGGYTF. Here the CDR3 DNA reads TGCAGCGTTGGCGCAGGGCTCGGGGGCTACACCTTC. Using reference TRBV29-1 and TRBJ1-2 for the parts outside the CDR3, the full variable domain is SAVISQKPSRDICQRGTSLTIQCQVDSQVTMMFWYRQQPGQSLTLIATANQGSEATYESGFVIDKFPISRPNLTFSTLTVSNMSPEDSSIYLCSVGAGLGGYTFGSGTRLTVV.

The V and J genes are TRBV9 and TRBJ2-1; 8 nucleotides agree with TRBD2. V shed 3 bases, J shed 4 bases, and the junction held 15 bases outside the gene matches. Germline CDR1 is SGDLS and CDR2 is YYNGEE. This CDR3 has 18 residues. The CDR3 protein is CASSAKALVTSAYNEQFF. As DNA, the CDR3 is TGTGCCAGCAGCGCAAAAGCCTTGGTGACTAGCGCTTACAATGAGCAGTTCTTC.

This clone appeared a few times. CDR3 nucleotide sequence: TGTGCCAGCAGGGCGGGAGTTGGGCAAGAGACCCAGTACTTC. Translated, it gives CASRAGVGQETQYF. The chain couples TRBV5-4 to TRBJ2-5; 7 bases map to TRBD2. CDR3 length: 14 residues. V lost 5 bases to trimming and J lost 2 bases; unmatched junction nucleotides: 6. The germline V gene has CDR1 SGHNT and CDR2 YYREEE (reference sequence).

This chain connects TRBV18 to TRBJ2-7; 8 nucleotides match TRBD2. CDR1 and CDR2 from the germline V gene are KGHSH and LQKENI. With 1 base clipped from V and 3 bases from J, the junction kept 5 bases outside the gene matches. The length of the CDR3 is 15 residues. The DNA of the CDR3 is TGTGCCAGCTCACCACAAAGGACTAGCTTCTACGAGCAGTACTTC. It specifies CASSPQRTSFYEQYF.

The chain has TRBV5-4 and TRBJ2-2, with 10 bases that match TRBD2. Germline V gene data show CDR1 as SGHNT and CDR2 as YYREEE (reference sequence). CDR3 length equals 17 residues. V trimming: 0 bases; J trimming: 5 bases; junction bases outside the gene matches: 7. The CDR3 bases are TGTGCCAGCAGCTTGGCGACCCTAGCGGGAGTTACCGGGGAGCTGTTTTTT. Translated, it gives CASSLATLAGVTGELFF.

This chain connects TRBV3-1 (or the pseudogene TRBV3-2) to TRBJ1-6; tentatively, D is TRBD1 (6 bases). Germline lookup yields CDR1 LGHDT and CDR2 YNNKEL (reference sequence). The germline V and J ends were trimmed by 6 bases and 9 bases, with 9 bases remaining between them. The CDR3 covers 12 residues. CDR3 sequence (DNA): TGTGCCAGCAGTCACAGGGTTTCACCCCTCCACTTT. Protein: CASSHRVSPLHF.

The chain has TRBV6-1 and TRBJ2-1, with D possibly matching TRBD2 (5 bases). V gave up 7 bases and J gave up 0 bases, with 13 bases separating them. This CDR3 contains 15 residues. From germline, CDR1 is MNHNS and CDR2 SASEGT. CDR3 in DNA: TGTGCCAGCACCGAACCCAGCGGCTCCTACAATGAGCAGTTCTTC. Amino acids: CASTEPSGSYNEQFF.

CDR3 amino acids: CASSLGGYSTDTQYF. CDR3 bases: TGTGCCAGCAGCTTAGGAGGATACAGCACAGATACGCAGTATTTT. The J gene is TRBJ2-3, the V gene TRBV11-3; D is unclear. The ends were cut back, 1 base at V and 0 bases at J, with 8 bases in the middle. The germline gives CDR1 SGHNT, CDR2 YENEEA. This CDR3 region has 15 residues.

This rearrangement joins TRBV11-2 to TRBJ2-7, with 8 bases identical to TRBD2. Germline trimming cut 5 bases from V and 3 bases from J; bases unmatched to any gene: 12. The CDR3 is 16 amino acids. Germline CDR1 is SGHAT and CDR2 is FQNNGV. DNA for the CDR3: TGTGCCAGCAGCACCAACAGGGCCCGGGGGGGCTACGAGCAGTACTTC. Encoded protein: CASSTNRARGGYEQYF.

The genes are TRBV11-2 and TRBJ1-1, with a tentative D call TRBD1 (6 bases). Germline assignment: CDR1 SGHAT and CDR2 FQNNGV. The CDR3 totals 17 residues. Trimming shortened V by 4 bases and J by 0 bases, and 18 bases separated the two germline ends. The chain's CDR3 is CASSSPPRGPLNTEAFF. The CDR3 nucleotides are TGTGCCAGCAGCTCCCCCCCCAGGGGCCCTCTGAACACTGAAGCTTTCTTT.

The chain joins TRBV7-3 to TRBJ2-7, with 11 bases identical to TRBD2. This CDR3 is built from 14 residues. Germline trimming cut 5 bases from V and 7 bases from J; bases unmatched to any gene: 7. CDR1 and CDR2 (germline): SGHTA, FQGTGA. DNA of the CDR3: TGTGCCAGCAGCGTACTAGCGGGAGAGGGAGAGCAGTACTTC. Its translation: CASSVLAGEGEQYF.